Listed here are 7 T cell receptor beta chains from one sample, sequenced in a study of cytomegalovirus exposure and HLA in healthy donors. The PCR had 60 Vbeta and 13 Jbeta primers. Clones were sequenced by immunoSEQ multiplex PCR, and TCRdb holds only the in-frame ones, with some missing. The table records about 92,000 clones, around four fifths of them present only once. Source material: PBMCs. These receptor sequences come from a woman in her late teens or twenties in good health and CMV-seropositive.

CDR3 nucleotide sequence: TGTGCCAGCAGCTCCTACAGGGTCAGCGAAGCTTTCTTT. It specifies CASSSYRVSEAFF. The rearrangement joins TRBV7-9 to TRBJ1-1; D possibly corresponds to TRBD1 (6 bases). V was clipped by 4 bases and J by 8 bases, with 14 bases between them. CDR1 SEHNR and CDR2 FQNEAQ come from the germline V gene (reference sequence). The CDR3 extends over 13 amino acids.

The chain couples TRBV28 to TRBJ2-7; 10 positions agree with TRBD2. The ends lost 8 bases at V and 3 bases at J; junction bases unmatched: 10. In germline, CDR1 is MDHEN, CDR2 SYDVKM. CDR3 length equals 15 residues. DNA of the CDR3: TGTGCCAGCCTCCAGCGTACTAGCGGGGTCTACGAGCAGTACTTC. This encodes CASLQRTSGVYEQYF.

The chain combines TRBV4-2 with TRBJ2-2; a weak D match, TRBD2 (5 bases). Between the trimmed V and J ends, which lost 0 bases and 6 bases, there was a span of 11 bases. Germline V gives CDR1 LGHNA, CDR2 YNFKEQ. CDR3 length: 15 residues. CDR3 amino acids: CASSQDWLASGELFF. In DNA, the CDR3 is TGTGCCAGCAGCCAAGACTGGCTAGCATCCGGGGAGCTGTTTTTT.

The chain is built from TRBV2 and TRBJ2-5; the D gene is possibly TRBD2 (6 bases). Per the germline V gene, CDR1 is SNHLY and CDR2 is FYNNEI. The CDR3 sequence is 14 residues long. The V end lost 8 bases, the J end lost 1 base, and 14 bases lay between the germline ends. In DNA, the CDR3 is TGTGCCAGCGGGTCGGCGGGACGCCAAGAGACCCAGTACTTC. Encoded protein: CASGSAGRQETQYF.

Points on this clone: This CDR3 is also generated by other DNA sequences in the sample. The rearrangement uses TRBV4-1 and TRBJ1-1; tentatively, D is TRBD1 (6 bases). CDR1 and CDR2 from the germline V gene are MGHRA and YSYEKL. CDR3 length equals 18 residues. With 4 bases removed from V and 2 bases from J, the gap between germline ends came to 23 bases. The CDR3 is CASSPTFTGSVRNTEAFF. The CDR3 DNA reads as TGCGCCAGCAGCCCGACGTTTACAGGGTCAGTACGCAACACTGAAGCTTTCTTT.

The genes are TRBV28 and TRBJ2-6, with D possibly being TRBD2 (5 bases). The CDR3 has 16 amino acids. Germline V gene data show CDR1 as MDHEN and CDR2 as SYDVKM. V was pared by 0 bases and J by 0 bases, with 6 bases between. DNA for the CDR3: TGTGCCAGCAGTTTATGGGGGAGCTCTGGGGCCAACGTCCTGACTTTC. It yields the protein CASSLWGSSGANVLTF.

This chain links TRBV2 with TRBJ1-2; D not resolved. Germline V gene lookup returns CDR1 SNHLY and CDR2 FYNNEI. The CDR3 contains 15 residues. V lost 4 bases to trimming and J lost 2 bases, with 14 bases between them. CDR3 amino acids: CASSAVRAYNYGYTF. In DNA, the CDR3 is TGTGCCAGCAGTGCTGTGAGGGCATACAACTATGGCTACACCTTC.